This T cell receptor beta chain was identified during a study of blood T cell repertoires in COVID-19. Between the trimmed V and J ends, which lost 5 bases and 4 bases, there was a span of 13 bases. There are 14 residues in the CDR3. Germline loops: CDR1 SGHTA, CDR2 FQGTGA. Only a few counts were recorded for this clone. The repertoire was sequenced with immunoSEQ multiplex PCR; TCRdb's copy has only in-frame clones and lacks some. The sample carries 150,000 to 180,000 clones, 70% to 85% recorded once. Sequenced material: peripheral blood. The clonotype was recovered from a man aged 55 to 70 with COVID-19, enrolled during active disease. This chain links TRBV7-3 with TRBJ2-3; a weak D match, TRBD2 (5 bases). The CDR3 DNA is TGTGCCAGCAGCCAAACTAGTAATTCAGATACGCAGTATTTT. It codes for CASSQTSNSDTQYF. Looking up the rest from reference TRBV7-3 and TRBJ2-3 gives the full variable domain: GAGVSQTPSNKVTEKGKYVELRCDPISGHTALYWYRQSLGQGPEFLIYFQGTGAADDSGLPNDRFFAVRPEGSVSTLKIQRTERGDSAVYLCASSQTSNSDTQYFGPGTRLTVL.